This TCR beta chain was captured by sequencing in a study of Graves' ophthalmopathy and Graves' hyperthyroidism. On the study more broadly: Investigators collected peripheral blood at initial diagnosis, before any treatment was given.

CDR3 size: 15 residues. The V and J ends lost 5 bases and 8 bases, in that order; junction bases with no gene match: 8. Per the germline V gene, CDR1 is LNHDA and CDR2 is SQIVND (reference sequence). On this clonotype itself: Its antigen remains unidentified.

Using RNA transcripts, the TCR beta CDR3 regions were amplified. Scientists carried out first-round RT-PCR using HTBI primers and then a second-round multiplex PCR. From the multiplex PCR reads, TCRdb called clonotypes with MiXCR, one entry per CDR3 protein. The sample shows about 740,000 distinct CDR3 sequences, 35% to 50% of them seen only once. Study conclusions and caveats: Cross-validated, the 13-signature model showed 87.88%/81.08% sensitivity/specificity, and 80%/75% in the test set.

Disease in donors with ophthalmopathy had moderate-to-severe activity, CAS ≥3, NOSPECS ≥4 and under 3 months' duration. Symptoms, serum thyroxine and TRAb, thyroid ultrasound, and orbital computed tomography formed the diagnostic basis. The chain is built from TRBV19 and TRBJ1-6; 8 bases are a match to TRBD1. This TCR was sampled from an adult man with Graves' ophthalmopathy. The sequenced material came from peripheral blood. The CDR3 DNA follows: TGTGCCAGTAGTGTAAGGACAGGGAATTATTCACCCCTCCACTTT. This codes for CASSVRTGNYSPLHF.